This TCR beta chain was identified during a study of human T cells and chemical hapten exposure (dated by TCRdb to the early 2020s). The study in broad terms: Libraries were pooled for sequencing, and per-sample TCR yields varied mainly because of small differences in library volumes within the pool. This study followed changes in the peripheral blood TCR repertoire in vivo during primary and secondary sensitization of alopecia patients to the hapten diphenylcyclopropenone (DPC). From each blood RNA sample, both TCR alpha and TCR beta chains were sequenced.

Ten or more counts support this clonotype. Its antigen is not yet known. No much larger clonotype is one base removed from it; base qualities were not supplied. For CDR1 and CDR2, the germline V gene lists SNHLY and FYNNEI. Trimming accounts for 6 bases at V and 6 bases at J, while the number of junction bases matched to no gene is 7. The CDR3 sequence holds 14 residues, the cysteine and phenylalanine included. Just CDR3 DNA is preserved here, 42 bases in frame from base 1. What the work shows at the level of the full study, not this receptor alone: After repeated subsampling, the strength of the expansion versus patch-test correlation and the threshold at which it became significant changed. No change with DPC sensitization was found in the number of TCRs above 1 in 1000 frequency, and no evidence of global repertoire structure alterations was found.

The sample's time point label, decoded: healthy volunteer bleed at 6 weeks. Total RNA was extracted from unfractionated whole blood collected in Tempus Blood RNA tubes. Five healthy volunteers acted as controls for TCR sequencing and had blood drawn at day 0, 2 weeks and 6 weeks. The library was obtained by RACE. The sample was run on a NextSeq 500. Library preparation attached unique molecular identifiers to individual cDNA molecules for quantitative, reproducible TCR counting. The authors' analysis ran thus. Samples had a median of about 96,000 TCRs, with a range from roughly 23,224 to 750,000. V, J and CDR3 annotation of the TCR reads was carried out using the Decombinator software suite. For PS versus PT1 abundance plots, all samples were subsampled to the same number of TCRs (28,000). TCRs were defined as expanded if absent before sensitization and observed at least eight times at the 2-week time point. TCRdb applied fastp at Q25 and MiXCR to the public reads, then kept only in-frame beta chains. Each record represents a unique CDR3 protein, reported with the most common genes and DNA among its rows. These V and J calls originate from TCRdb's pipeline instead of the authors' own analysis. This sample holds about 77,000 distinct CDR3 sequences; about 9.2% were observed only once. The top ten hold about 1.7% of the sample.

Sequenced sample: whole blood. The chain is encoded by TRBV2 joined to TRBJ1-2, and 10 junctional nucleotides match TRBD1. This TCR was sampled from a female donor in good health. Some clones in this sample may be carry-over from other donors' samples. The nucleotide sequence is given as TGTGCCAGCAGGGGACAGGGGTTCTCCGATGGCTACACCTTC. The encoded protein is CASRGQGFSDGYTF.